This T cell receptor beta chain was documented in a study of a mutant IDH1 vaccine in newly diagnosed glioma. Study-level information: Patients had eight vaccinations, in weeks 1, 3, 5, 7, 11, 15, 19 and 23.

This clone was seen more than once but under ten times. Its antigen is unidentified. The V gene's germline CDR1 is KGHSH and CDR2 LQKENI. The CDR3 is 13 amino acids. V lost 3 bases and J lost 6; bases outside the gene matches: 3. Time point noted: week 5, during vaccination. Vaccine doses each comprised 300 ug of mutant IDH1 20-mer peptide, with topical imiquimod. The protocol was immunoSEQ multiplex PCR, while the TCRdb copy is restricted to in-frame clones and leaves out a portion. This sample has some 51,000 clones; 78% occur once, and the top ten carry about 1.7%. The sequencing used PBMCs, collected from a glioma patient whose treatment included an IDH1 peptide vaccine. The receptor's source is a woman aged 35 to 49 with glioma. The V and J genes are TRBV18 and TRBJ1-1, with 8 bases that match TRBD1. CDR3 in amino acids: CASSPKQGAEAFF. For the CDR3, the DNA is TGTGCCAGCTCACCTAAACAGGGGGCTGAAGCTTTCTTT.